The 23 T cell receptor beta chains below come from one sample, sequenced in a study of blood T cell repertoires in COVID-19. Only in-frame clones appear in the TCRdb table, and some are missing; sequencing was by immunoSEQ multiplex PCR. In the table there are about 170,000 clones, less than 85% of which are singletons. The sequencing input was peripheral blood. The receptors shown here come from a woman aged 80 or over with active or convalescent COVID-19.

DNA of the CDR3: TGTGCCAGTAGTACAGTGGCCAAAAACGAAGCTTTCTTT. As protein: CASSTVAKNEAFF. This chain links TRBV19 with TRBJ1-1, with D unclear. CDR3 length equals 13 residues. V was trimmed by 4 bases and J by 8 bases, leaving 14 bases between them. Germline loops: CDR1 LNHDA, CDR2 SQIVND (reference sequence).

This clone was found once. J is TRBJ2-7 and V is TRBV28; the D gene is possibly TRBD1 (5 bases). V shed 3 bases and J shed 5 bases, with 14 bases lying between them. The CDR3 loop spans 14 amino acids. The germline CDR1 and CDR2 sequences are MDHEN and SYDVKM. The CDR3 DNA follows: TGTGCCAGCAGTTTTCCAATAGGGGCCCACGAGCAGTACTTC. Encoded protein: CASSFPIGAHEQYF.

The V and J genes are TRBV9 and TRBJ2-2; D not resolved. CDR1 and CDR2 (germline): SGDLS, YYNGEE. Trimming took off 4 bases at V and 5 bases at J, with 3 bases between the two ends. CDR3 size: 11 residues. CDR3 amino acids: CASSLTGELFF. CDR3 DNA sequence: TGTGCCAGCAGCTTAACCGGGGAGCTGTTTTTT.

The V gene is TRBV6-5, the J gene TRBJ1-1; 10 positions agree with TRBD1. The V gene end was trimmed by 4 bases and the J gene end by 3 bases; junction bases not matched to a gene: 2. The germline V gene has CDR1 MNHEY and CDR2 SVGAGI. There are 14 residues in the CDR3. CDR3 DNA sequence: TGTGCCAGCAGTTGGACAGGGGGATACACTGAAGCTTTCTTT. The encoded protein is CASSWTGGYTEAFF.

This sequence joins TRBV9 and TRBJ2-1, with D uncertain. The germline V and J ends were trimmed by 3 bases and 0 bases, with 4 bases remaining between them. CDR3 length: 13 residues. Looked up from germline, CDR1 is SGDLS and CDR2 is YYNGEE. The chain's CDR3 is CASSESSYNEQFF. In DNA, the CDR3 is TGTGCCAGCAGCGAGAGCTCCTACAATGAGCAGTTCTTC.

The chain employs TRBV5-4 and TRBJ2-1, with 8 bases fitting TRBD2. Germline CDR1 reads SGHNT; CDR2 reads YYREEE (reference sequence). V was pared by 4 bases and J by 10 bases, with 13 bases of the junction left unmatched. The CDR3 is 15 residues long. CDR3 residues: CASSAGLGRVGEQFF. The CDR3 bases are TGTGCCAGCAGCGCGGGACTAGGGAGAGTGGGGGAGCAGTTCTTC.

This rearrangement joins TRBV28 to TRBJ2-7; D unclear. The CDR3 consists of 12 residues. Germline CDR1 MDHEN, CDR2 SYDVKM. Between the trimmed V and J ends, which lost 1 base and 7 bases, there was a span of 8 bases. CDR3 protein: CASSLSPREQYF. In DNA, the CDR3 is TGTGCCAGCAGTTTATCCCCCCGTGAGCAGTACTTC. Filled out from reference TRBV28 and TRBJ2-7, the complete variable domain reads DVKVTQSSRYLVKRTGEKVFLECVQDMDHENMFWYRQDPGLGLRLIYFSYDVKMKEKGDIPEGYSVSREKKERFSLILESASTNQTSMYLCASSLSPREQYFGPGTRLTVT.

This clone was recorded once. The chain is built from TRBV27 and TRBJ1-1; 7 bases agree with TRBD1. CDR1 is MNHEY, CDR2 SMNVEV, per germline (reference sequence). The CDR3 length is 15 residues. V shed 6 bases, J shed 1 base, and the junction held 8 bases outside the gene matches. Here the CDR3 DNA reads TGTGCCAGCAGGACCTGGGACAGTCGGAACACTGAAGCTTTCTTT. It yields the protein CASRTWDSRNTEAFF.

The V gene is TRBV18, the J gene TRBJ1-1; the match to TRBD1 covers 12 bases. This CDR3 comprises 17 residues. The V gene end was trimmed by 1 base and the J gene end by 1 base; junction bases not matched to a gene: 4. Germline loops: CDR1 KGHSH, CDR2 LQKENI. Written as DNA, the CDR3 is TGTGCCAGCTCACCACTAGGGACAGGGGGCAAGAACACTGAAGCTTTCTTT. This codes for CASSPLGTGGKNTEAFF.

The rearrangement joins TRBV14 to TRBJ2-1; perhaps TRBD2 as D (5 bases). From germline, CDR1 is SGHDN and CDR2 FVKESK. Trimming cost V 1 base and J 10 bases, with 11 bases left between them. The CDR3 loop spans 13 amino acids. For the CDR3, the DNA is TGTGCCAGCAGCCAAGCGCTGGGCGGGGAGCAGTTCTTC. Encoded protein: CASSQALGGEQFF.

This chain uses TRBV6-1 with TRBJ2-3; 8 bases match TRBD2. This CDR3 is built from 19 residues. V lost 3 bases, J lost 5 bases, and 19 bases stayed unmatched. Germline assignment: CDR1 MNHNS and CDR2 SASEGT. CDR3 sequence reads: CASSDQRGGREGQVDTQYF. The CDR3 DNA reads TGTGCCAGCAGTGATCAAAGGGGAGGTCGGGAGGGCCAAGTAGATACGCAGTATTTT.

The rearrangement links TRBV6-1 to TRBJ1-1, with TRBD1 as a possible D gene (6 bases). The V and J ends lost 3 bases and 9 bases respectively, with 14 bases between them. Per germline, CDR1 MNHNS and CDR2 SASEGT. CDR3 length: 13 amino acids. The CDR3 DNA reads TGTGCCAGCAGTGAGCAGGGGTTCTCTAAAGCTTTCTTT. Residues: CASSEQGFSKAFF.

The rearrangement uses TRBV14 and TRBJ2-3; D is perhaps TRBD2 (5 bases). The germline V and J ends were trimmed by 5 bases and 4 bases, with 13 bases remaining between them. This CDR3 is built from 14 residues. In germline, CDR1 is SGHDN, CDR2 FVKESK. CDR3 coding DNA: TGTGCCAGCAGCATATACCGGGGATCAGATACGCAGTATTTT. The encoded protein is CASSIYRGSDTQYF.

The chain employs TRBV5-6 and TRBJ1-3, with 8 bases that match TRBD1. V lost 2 bases, J lost 8 bases, and 9 bases stayed unmatched. The CDR3 is 15 amino acids. Per the germline V gene, CDR1 is SGHDT and CDR2 is YYEEEE. The CDR3 DNA is TGTGCCAGCAGCTTCTCCGGGACAGGTTGGGACACCATATATTTT. This encodes CASSFSGTGWDTIYF.

In this sample, this clone turned up a few times. The chain combines TRBV5-6 with TRBJ1-1, with TRBD1 as a possible D gene (5 bases). The CDR3 is 12 amino acids. Trimming removed 7 bases from V and 4 bases from J, with 11 bases in between. Per germline, CDR1 SGHDT and CDR2 YYEEEE. In DNA, the CDR3 is TGTGCCAGCGGAATGGGGGGCACTGAAGCTTTCTTT. This sequence encodes CASGMGGTEAFF.

The chain uses TRBV5-1 and TRBJ1-2; 7 positions agree with TRBD1. Trimming cost V 5 bases and J 2 bases; bases outside gene matches: 3. The CDR3 length is 13 residues. Germline CDR1 is SGHRS and CDR2 is YFSETQ. The CDR3 sequence: CASSEGQNYGYTF. In DNA form, the CDR3 reads TGCGCCAGCAGTGAGGGACAGAACTATGGCTACACCTTC.

This chain connects TRBV19 to TRBJ1-2; maybe TRBD1 (5 bases). CDR1 and CDR2 (germline): LNHDA, SQIVND (reference sequence). The V gene lost 6 bases and the J gene lost 2 bases, with 16 bases spanning the gap. This CDR3 is 15 amino acids long. CDR3 in amino acids: CASSDPGGGNYGYTF. Written as DNA, the CDR3 is TGTGCCAGTAGCGACCCCGGGGGGGGGAACTATGGCTACACCTTC.

In this sample, this clone turned up once. The chain is built from TRBV6-1 and TRBJ2-5; tentatively, D is TRBD1 (6 bases). Per the germline V gene, CDR1 is MNHNS and CDR2 is SASEGT. The CDR3 is 14 residues long. The V end lost 0 bases, the J end lost 6 bases, and 11 bases lay between the germline ends. CDR3 nucleotides: TGTGCCAGCAGTGAAGCCAGGGGTGGGCAGACCCAGTACTTC. Its translation is CASSEARGGQTQYF.

The rearrangement joins TRBV6-1 to TRBJ1-2; D gene ambiguous. CDR1 is MNHNS and CDR2 is SASEGT in the germline V gene. The germline V and J ends were trimmed by 3 bases and 6 bases, with 14 bases remaining between them. This CDR3 spans 14 amino acids. For the CDR3, the DNA is TGTGCCAGCAGTGAGGCCCGCGGTCTGAATGGCTACACCTTC. Translating it yields CASSEARGLNGYTF.

J is TRBJ2-7 and V is TRBV9, with D possibly TRBD1 on 6 matching bases. Per the germline V gene, CDR1 is SGDLS and CDR2 is YYNGEE. The CDR3 runs to 16 residues. Trimming took 0 bases from V and 8 from J, leaving 21 bases between them. CDR3 bases: TGTGCCAGCAGCGTAGTCCCTCCTCGGGACACTTTTAAGCAGTACTTC. Its translation is CASSVVPPRDTFKQYF.

A few counts support this clone. The chain couples TRBV28 to TRBJ2-3, with D unclear. V lost 6 bases and J 1 base, leaving 8 bases between the germline ends. Per germline, CDR1 MDHEN and CDR2 SYDVKM. This CDR3 region has 13 residues. The CDR3 protein is CASSPPGTDTQYF. For the CDR3, the DNA is TGTGCCAGCAGCCCCCCAGGCACAGATACGCAGTATTTT.

The chain combines TRBV7-6 with TRBJ2-3, with a weak D call TRBD2 (6 bases). The CDR3 is 15 residues long. V was cut by 1 base and J by 0 bases, with 8 bases left in between. From germline, CDR1 is SGHVS and CDR2 FNYEAQ. The CDR3 DNA reads as TGTGCCAGCAGCTTAGTGGCGGGGAGCACAGATACGCAGTATTTT. This gives the protein CASSLVAGSTDTQYF.

This rearrangement joins TRBV5-8 to TRBJ1-5, with 7 bases fitting TRBD1. V dropped 4 bases and J dropped 9; count of bases not matched to a gene: 7. The CDR3 sequence is 13 residues long. The germline V gene has CDR1 SGHTS and CDR2 YDEGEE. CDR3: CASSGTESRPQHF. DNA for the CDR3: TGTGCCAGCAGCGGGACAGAGAGTAGGCCCCAGCATTTT.